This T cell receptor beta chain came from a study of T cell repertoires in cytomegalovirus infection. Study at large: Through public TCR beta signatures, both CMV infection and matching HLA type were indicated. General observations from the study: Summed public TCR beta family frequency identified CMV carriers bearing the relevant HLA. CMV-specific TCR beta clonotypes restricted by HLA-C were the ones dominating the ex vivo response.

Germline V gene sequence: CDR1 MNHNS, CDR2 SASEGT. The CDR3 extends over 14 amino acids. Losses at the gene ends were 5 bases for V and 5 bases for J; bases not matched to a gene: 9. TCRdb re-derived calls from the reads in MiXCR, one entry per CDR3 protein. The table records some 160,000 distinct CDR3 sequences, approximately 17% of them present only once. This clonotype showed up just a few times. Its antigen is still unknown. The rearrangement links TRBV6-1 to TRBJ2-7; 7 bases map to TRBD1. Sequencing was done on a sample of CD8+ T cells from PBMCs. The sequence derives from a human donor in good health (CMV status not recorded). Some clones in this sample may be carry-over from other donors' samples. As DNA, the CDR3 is TGTGCCAGCAGTCTATACAGGGGAAGCGACGAGCAGTACTTC. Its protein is CASSLYRGSDEQYF.